This T cell receptor beta chain comes out of a study of OX40 agonist ivuxolimab in advanced cancers. Findings of the study overall: Specificity for antigen went undetermined in the expanded peripheral T cells. Patients with a partial response at 0.1-3.0 mg/kg had among the lowest clonal expansion. The CD4+ and CD8+ T cells in the blood had expanded clonally by week 6 at 0.1 to 3.0 mg/kg.

A note on this clone: Its antigen is as yet unknown.

Blood samples were obtained at baseline, cycle 4 day 1, and cycle 7 day 1. TCRdb keeps only in-frame clones here, not all; method: immunoSEQ multiplex PCR. The data contain 51,000 or so clones, more than 85% of them singletons. This sequence originates from an adult with an advanced solid tumor such as melanoma, head and neck, liver or kidney cancer. The input for sequencing was CD4+ or CD8+ T cells sorted from blood, taken in a trial of the OX40 agonist ivuxolimab.

The CDR3 is CASSESAGTGGTEAFF. The CDR3 nucleotides are TGCGCCAGCAGTGAGTCGGCCGGGACAGGGGGAACTGAAGCTTTCTTT. The chain carries TRBV10-2 and TRBJ1-1; 11 bases match TRBD1. The CDR3 runs to 16 residues. Per the germline V gene, CDR1 is WSHSY and CDR2 is SAAADI. Trimming removed 0 bases from V and 5 bases from J; junction bases left unmatched: 5.